A selection of T cell receptor beta chains follows, all from one sample in a study of blood T cell repertoires in COVID-19. The assay was immunoSEQ multiplex PCR, and TCRdb's table has in-frame clones only and misses some. The table shows approximately 74,000 clones, with 75% to 95% occurring only once. The source material was peripheral blood. The receptor set was obtained from a woman aged 55 to 70 with active COVID-19. CDR3s include the opening cysteine and the closing phenylalanine or tryptophan. Each record gives: J gene, clone size, V gene, D gene, CDR3 protein, CDR3 DNA. A D gene is named only where the DNA matches it firmly. Clone size is not always given. Where it is, it says once, few, many or a class for expanded clones.

>TRBJ2-1|NA|TRBV29-1|NA
CSDRRGEQFF
TGCAGTGACCGTAGAGGTGAGCAGTTCTTC
>TRBJ2-7|few|TRBV5-1|TRBD1
CASARDRDSYEQYF
TGCGCCAGCGCCCGGGACAGAGACTCCTACGAGCAGTACTTC
>TRBJ1-2|NA|TRBV2|TRBD1
CASRGTGGYTF
TGTGCCAGCAGGGGGACAGGTGGCTACACCTTC
>TRBJ2-7|once|TRBV5-6|NA
CASSSGLTVYEQYF
TGTGCCAGCAGCTCTGGACTTACAGTCTACGAGCAGTACTTC
>TRBJ2-5|NA|TRBV3-1/TRBV3-2|NA
CASSQDLRSSETQYF
TGTGCCAGCAGCCAAGATCTTCGTTCGTCAGAGACCCAGTACTTC
>TRBJ2-1|NA|TRBV5-4|TRBD2
CASSPPSGRVNEQFF
TGTGCCAGCAGCCCCCCTAGCGGGAGAGTCAATGAGCAGTTCTTC
>TRBJ2-5|NA|TRBV5-6|NA
CASSLSQVATQYF
TGTGCCAGCAGCTTGAGTCAGGTGGCGACCCAGTACTTC
>TRBJ2-7|once|TRBV10-3|TRBD1
CAIRASGGASYEQYF
TGTGCCATCAGGGCCTCAGGGGGCGCCTCCTACGAGCAGTACTTC
>TRBJ2-3|NA|TRBV27|NA
CASAPSTDTQYF
TGTGCCAGTGCGCCTAGCACAGATACGCAGTATTTT
>TRBJ2-7|NA|TRBV6-4|NA
CASSDLRYYSYEQYF
TGTGCCAGCAGTGACCTCAGGTATTACTCCTACGAGCAGTACTTC
>TRBJ1-5|NA|TRBV6-6|NA
CASLPQGTHQPQHF
TGTGCCAGCCTGCCTCAGGGGACGCATCAGCCCCAGCATTTT
>TRBJ2-1|NA|TRBV6-4|TRBD1
CASSTRQGEQFF
TGTGCCAGCAGCACTAGACAGGGTGAGCAGTTCTTC
>TRBJ2-3|few|TRBV6-5|TRBD2
CASRPGLRTDTQYF
TGTGCCAGCAGGCCGGGACTACGCACAGATACGCAGTATTTT
>TRBJ2-1|NA|TRBV6-5|TRBD2
CASSYTSGDNEQFF
TGTGCCAGCAGTTACACTAGCGGAGACAATGAGCAGTTCTTC
>TRBJ2-5|NA|TRBV2|NA
CASAQGWETQYF
TGTGCCAGCGCCCAGGGCTGGGAGACCCAGTACTTC
>TRBJ2-3|NA|TRBV4-1|TRBD2
CASTPWGGSVDTQYF
TGCGCCAGCACTCCGTGGGGCGGGAGTGTAGATACGCAGTATTTT
>TRBJ2-5|NA|TRBV2|TRBD2
CASTQAGGLQETQYF
TGTGCCAGCACTCAAGCGGGAGGGCTCCAAGAGACCCAGTACTTC
>TRBJ1-3|NA|TRBV6-5|NA
CATRQGSGNTIYF
TGTGCCACCCGGCAGGGCTCCGGAAACACCATATATTTT